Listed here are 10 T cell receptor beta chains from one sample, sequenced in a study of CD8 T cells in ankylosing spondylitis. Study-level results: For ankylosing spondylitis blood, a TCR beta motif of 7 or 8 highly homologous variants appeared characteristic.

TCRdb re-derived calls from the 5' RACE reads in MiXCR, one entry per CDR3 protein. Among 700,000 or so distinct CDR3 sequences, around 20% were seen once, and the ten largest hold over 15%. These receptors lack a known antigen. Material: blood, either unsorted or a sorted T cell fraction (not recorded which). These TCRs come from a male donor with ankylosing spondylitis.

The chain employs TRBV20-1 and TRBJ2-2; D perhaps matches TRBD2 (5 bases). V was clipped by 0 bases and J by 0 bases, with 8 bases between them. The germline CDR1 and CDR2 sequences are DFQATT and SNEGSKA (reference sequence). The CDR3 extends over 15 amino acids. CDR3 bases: TGCAGTGCTAGAGATAGGCGGGCGAACACCGGGGAGCTGTTTTTT. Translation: CSARDRRANTGELFF.

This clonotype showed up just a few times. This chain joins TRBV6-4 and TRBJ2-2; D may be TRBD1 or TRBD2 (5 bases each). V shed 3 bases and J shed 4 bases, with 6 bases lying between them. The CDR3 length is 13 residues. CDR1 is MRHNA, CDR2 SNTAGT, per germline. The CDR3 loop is CASSEGTTGELFF. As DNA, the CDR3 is TGTGCCAGCAGTGAGGGGACCACCGGGGAGCTGTTTTTT.

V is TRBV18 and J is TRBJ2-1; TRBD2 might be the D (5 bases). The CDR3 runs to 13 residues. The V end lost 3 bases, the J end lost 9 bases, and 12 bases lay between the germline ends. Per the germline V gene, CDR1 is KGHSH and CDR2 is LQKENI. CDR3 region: CASSPSLGVEQFF. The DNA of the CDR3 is TGTGCCAGCTCACCCTCCCTCGGGGTTGAGCAGTTCTTC.

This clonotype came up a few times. The CDR3 DNA is TGCGCCAGCAGCTTGGGGGGAATCCCTGGAAACACCATATATTTT. It is translated as CASSLGGIPGNTIYF. The chain couples TRBV5-1 to TRBJ1-3; D uncertain. Germline CDR1 SGHRS, CDR2 YFSETQ. Deletions cut 0 bases from V and 2 bases from J, with 9 bases between. This CDR3 is built from 15 residues.

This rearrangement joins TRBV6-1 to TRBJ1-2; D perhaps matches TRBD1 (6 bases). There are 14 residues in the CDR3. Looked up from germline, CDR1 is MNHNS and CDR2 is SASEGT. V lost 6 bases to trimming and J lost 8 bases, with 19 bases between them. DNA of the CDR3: TGTGCCAGCAGATCCGGGACACCCTCTATGGGCTACACCTTC. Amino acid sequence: CASRSGTPSMGYTF.

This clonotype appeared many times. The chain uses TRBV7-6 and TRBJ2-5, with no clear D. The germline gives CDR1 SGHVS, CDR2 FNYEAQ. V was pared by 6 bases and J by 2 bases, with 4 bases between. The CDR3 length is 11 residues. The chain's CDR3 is CASRSQETQYF. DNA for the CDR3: TGTGCCAGCAGGTCGCAAGAGACCCAGTACTTC.

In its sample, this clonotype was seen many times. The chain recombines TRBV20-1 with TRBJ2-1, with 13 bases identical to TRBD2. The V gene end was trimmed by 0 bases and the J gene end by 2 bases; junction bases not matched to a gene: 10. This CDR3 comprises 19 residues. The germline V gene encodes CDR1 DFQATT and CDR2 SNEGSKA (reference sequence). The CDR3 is CSARDQTSGRIMAYNEQFF. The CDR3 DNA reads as TGCAGTGCTAGAGATCAGACTAGCGGGAGGATAATGGCCTACAATGAGCAGTTCTTC.

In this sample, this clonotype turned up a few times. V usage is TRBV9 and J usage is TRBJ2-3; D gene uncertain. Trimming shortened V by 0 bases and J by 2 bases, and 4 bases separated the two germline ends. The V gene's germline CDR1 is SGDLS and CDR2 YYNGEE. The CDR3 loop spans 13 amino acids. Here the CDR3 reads CASSVGLTDTQYF. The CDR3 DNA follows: TGTGCCAGCAGCGTAGGCCTCACAGATACGCAGTATTTT.

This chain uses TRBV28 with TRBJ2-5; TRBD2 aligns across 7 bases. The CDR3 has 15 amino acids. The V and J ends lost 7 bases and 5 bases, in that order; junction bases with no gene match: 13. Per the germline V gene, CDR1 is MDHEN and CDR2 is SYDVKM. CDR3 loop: CASNQLQGGSETQYF. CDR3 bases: TGTGCCAGCAATCAACTTCAAGGCGGGAGTGAGACCCAGTACTTC. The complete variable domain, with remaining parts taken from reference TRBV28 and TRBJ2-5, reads DVKVTQSSRYLVKRTGEKVFLECVQDMDHENMFWYRQDPGLGLRLIYFSYDVKMKEKGDIPEGYSVSREKKERFSLILESASTNQTSMYLCASNQLQGGSETQYFGPGTRLLVL.

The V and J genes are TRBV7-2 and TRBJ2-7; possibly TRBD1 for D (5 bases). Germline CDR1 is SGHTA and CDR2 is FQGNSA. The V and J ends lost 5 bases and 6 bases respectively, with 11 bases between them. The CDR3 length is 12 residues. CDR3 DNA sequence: TGTGCCAGCAGCGCTAGACAGTTCGAGCAGTACTTC. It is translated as CASSARQFEQYF.